Listed below are T cell receptor beta chains from one sample, sequenced in a study of T-cell reconstitution after alpha-beta-depleted transplantation in children. TCRdb recomputed calls from the PCR reads with MiXCR, one row per CDR3 protein. This table holds about 500,000 distinct CDR3 sequences, 30% to 35% found once. The sample was PBMCs from the stem cell graft donor, taken from the stem cell graft. These receptors all come from a human donor who donated a stem cell graft to a child with aplastic anemia. The CDR3 runs from the conserved cysteine through the conserved F or W. The D gene is left open where the match is weak. Some rows mark clone size as missing; the rest say once, few, many or name a class of expanded clone.

TRBJ2-1 | TRBV12-3/TRBV12-4 | . | few | TGTGCCAGCAGCCAAGAACTTTTGAATGAGCAGTTCTTC | CASSQELLNEQFF
TRBJ1-2 | TRBV28 | . | . | TGTGCCAGCAGTTTAAAGGGGGGTGGCGGGGGCTACACCTTC | CASSLKGGGGGYTF
TRBJ1-1 | TRBV25-1 | . | . | TGTGCCAGCAGTGTACAGGGAAGTCCTGAAGCTTTCTTT | CASSVQGSPEAFF
TRBJ1-5 | TRBV6-2/TRBV6-3 | . | . | TGTGCCAGCAGTTATGGCGAGGGACATAGCAATCAGCCCCAGCATTTT | CASSYGEGHSNQPQHF
TRBJ2-1 | TRBV7-2 | TRBD2 | . | TGTGCCAGCAGCCACACCGGGACTAGCGGGATTAATGAGCAGTTCTTC | CASSHTGTSGINEQFF
TRBJ1-1 | TRBV18 | . | . | TGTGCCAGCTCACCGAGACTCGACACTGAAGCTTTCTTT | CASSPRLDTEAFF
TRBJ1-5 | TRBV12-3/TRBV12-4 | . | . | TGTGCCAGCACCCCGGGGCAGGGTAGAAATCAGCCCCAGCATTTT | CASTPGQGRNQPQHF
TRBJ1-6 | TRBV25-1 | . | few | TGTGCCAGCAGTCACCGGGACCCTAATTCACCCCTCCACTTT | CASSHRDPNSPLHF
TRBJ2-4 | TRBV5-1 | TRBD1 | . | TGCGCCAGCAGCGCGGGGACAGGGCTGATGAACATTCAGTACTTC | CASSAGTGLMNIQYF
TRBJ1-5 | TRBV18 | . | . | TGTGCCAGCTCACCAGCATTCTCCAATCAGCCCCAGCATTTT | CASSPAFSNQPQHF
TRBJ1-5 | TRBV29-1 | . | . | TGCAGCGTACAAGACGGACTACATCAGCCCCAGCATTTT | CSVQDGLHQPQHF
TRBJ1-1 | TRBV6-5 | . | once | TGTGCCAGCAGTACTCCAAGGGGCATGAACACTGAAGCTTTCTTT | CASSTPRGMNTEAFF
TRBJ2-5 | TRBV12-3/TRBV12-4 | . | . | TGTGCCAGCAGTCCGGCCGGAAGAGAGACCCAGTACTTC | CASSPAGRETQYF
TRBJ2-3 | TRBV27 | TRBD1 | few | TGTGCCAGCAGGCTGACAGGGGGCGGTGATACGCAGTATTTT | CASRLTGGGDTQYF
TRBJ2-5 | TRBV12-3/TRBV12-4 | . | few | TGTGCCAGCAGTTTTGGCGAAGAGACCCAGTACTTC | CASSFGEETQYF
TRBJ1-2 | TRBV28 | . | . | TGTGCCTACCGACAGGCCGGCGGTAACTATGGCTACACCTTC | CAYRQAGGNYGYTF
TRBJ2-2 | TRBV25-1 | TRBD2 | . | TGTGCCAGCAGTCCGGGAGCGGGAGTTAGGACCGGGGAGCTGTTTTTT | CASSPGAGVRTGELFF
TRBJ1-1 | TRBV27 | . | . | TGTGCCAGCAGTTTATTCGGCAGGGCCGAAGCTTTCTTT | CASSLFGRAEAFF
TRBJ2-5 | TRBV12-5 | . | few | TGTGCTAGTGCCCTCGCTTGGGGCCAAGAGACCCAGTACTTC | CASALAWGQETQYF
TRBJ2-3 | TRBV27 | TRBD2 | . | TGTGCCAGCAGTTCCCACGGACTAGCGGGAAGCACAGATACGCAGTATTTT | CASSSHGLAGSTDTQYF
TRBJ2-7 | TRBV6-2/TRBV6-3 | . | . | TGTGCCAGCGGCCTCTACGAGCAGTACTTC | CASGLYEQYF
TRBJ1-4 | TRBV29-1 | TRBD1 | . | TGCAGCGGCTCGGAAGGGGGCGACCATGAAAAACTGTTTTTT | CSGSEGGDHEKLFF
TRBJ2-3 | TRBV14 | . | . | TGTGCCAGCAGCGTTGGGGGCAGCCCGATCACAGATACGCAGTATTTT | CASSVGGSPITDTQYF
TRBJ1-1 | TRBV12-3/TRBV12-4 | . | . | TGTGCCAGCGGCCCACAGGAAGGGTATAGTGAAGCTTTCTTT | CASGPQEGYSEAFF
TRBJ1-3 | TRBV12-3/TRBV12-4 | . | few | TGTGCCGGGGGATCTGGAAACACCATATATTTT | CAGGSGNTIYF
TRBJ2-1 | TRBV30 | . | few | TGTGCCTGGAGTGTATTGGCAGAGCAGTTCTTC | CAWSVLAEQFF